This record looks at one T cell receptor (beta chain) sequence and its context. TCRdb keeps only in-frame clones here, not all; method: immunoSEQ multiplex PCR. Of fewer than 9,500 clones listed, around 69% are singletons. The sample originates from a study of brain T cells in children with intractable seizures. CDR1 SGDLS and CDR2 YYNGEE come from the germline V gene. CDR3 size: 14 residues. V was shortened by 4 bases and J by 5 bases, with 15 bases between the two germline ends. Only cases whose brain tissue showed the highest T cell transcript signatures were sequenced. This receptor was taken from a boy less than two years old with tuberous sclerosis and intractable seizures. The J gene is TRBJ1-1, the V gene TRBV9; D gene uncertain. The sequencing used resected brain tissue, collected at surgery. CDR3 in amino acids: CASSLSTGKTEAFF. DNA for the CDR3: TGTGCCAGCAGCTTGTCGACGGGGAAGACTGAAGCTTTCTTT.